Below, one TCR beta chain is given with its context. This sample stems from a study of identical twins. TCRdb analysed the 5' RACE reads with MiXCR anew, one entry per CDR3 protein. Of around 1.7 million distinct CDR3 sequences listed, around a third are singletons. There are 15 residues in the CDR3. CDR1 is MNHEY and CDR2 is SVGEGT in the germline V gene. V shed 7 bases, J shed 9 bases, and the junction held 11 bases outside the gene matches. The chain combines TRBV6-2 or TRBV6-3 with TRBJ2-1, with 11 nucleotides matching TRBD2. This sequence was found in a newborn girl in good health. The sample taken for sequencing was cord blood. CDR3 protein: CASTTLRTSGFEQFF. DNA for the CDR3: TGTGCCAGCACAACTCTAAGGACTAGCGGGTTTGAGCAGTTCTTC.